Below, 5 T cell receptor beta chains from the same sample are listed, as sequenced in a study of blood T cell repertoires in COVID-19. Clones were read by immunoSEQ multiplex PCR, and TCRdb kept only the in-frame ones, dropping some. The sample lists around 200,000 clones, around 82% occurring once. Sample: peripheral blood. The origin of the receptors is a man aged 45 to 65 with active or convalescent COVID-19.

Of note for this clone: This same CDR3 is encoded by further DNA sequences in the sample. V and J are TRBV19 and TRBJ1-5; a weak D match, TRBD1 (5 bases). Trimming left V 1 base short and J 5 bases short, with 6 bases between. The germline V gene encodes CDR1 LNHDA and CDR2 SQIVND (reference sequence). There are 13 residues in the CDR3. The CDR3 protein is CASSIGGDQPQHF. The CDR3 DNA reads as TGTGCCAGTAGTATAGGGGGGGATCAGCCCCAGCATTTT.

The chain employs TRBV6-2 or TRBV6-3 and TRBJ2-3; 10 bases fit TRBD1. The CDR3 sequence is 16 residues long. The germline gives CDR1 MNHEY, CDR2 SVGEGT. Trimming took 5 bases from V and 1 from J; bases not matched to a gene: 6. CDR3 sequence (DNA): TGTGCCAGCAGTCCCTGGACAGGGGGGGGCACAGATACGCAGTATTTT. Translation gives CASSPWTGGGTDTQYF.

This chain links TRBV30 with TRBJ2-5; D may be TRBD1 (5 bases). Germline values: CDR1 GTSNPN, CDR2 SVGIG (reference sequence). There are 14 residues in the CDR3. V gave up 1 base and J gave up 5 bases, with 14 bases separating them. CDR3 coding DNA: TGTGCCTGGAGTGAAGGCAGGGTGGGGGAGACCCAGTACTTC. Its translation is CAWSEGRVGETQYF.

The chain carries TRBV12-3 or TRBV12-4 and TRBJ1-5; D is ambiguous. The germline V and J ends were trimmed by 2 bases and 9 bases, with 11 bases remaining between them. The CDR3 has 13 residues. The CDR3 sequence is CASSLRTEGPQHF. The CDR3, as DNA: TGTGCCAGCAGTTTACGGACCGAGGGGCCCCAGCATTTT.

The chain is built from TRBV7-2 and TRBJ2-3; TRBD1 is a possible D gene (6 bases). Germline values: CDR1 SGHTA, CDR2 FQGNSA. The V end lost 3 bases, the J end lost 0 bases, and 10 bases lay between the germline ends. This CDR3 is built from 15 residues. Here the CDR3 reads CASSFGGPSTDTQYF. CDR3 nucleotide sequence: TGTGCCAGCAGCTTTGGGGGCCCTAGCACAGATACGCAGTATTTT.